Presented here are 9 T cell receptor beta chains from one specimen sequenced in a study of regulatory T cells in long-lasting Graves disease. According to the study, TCR beta libraries were built with iRepertoire HTBI primers and CDR3-region Arm-PCR. MiXCR, applied by TCRdb to the multiplex PCR reads, yields one record per CDR3 protein. The profile shows 600,000 to 650,000 distinct CDR3 sequences, around 17% of them singletons. Sample time point: newly diagnosed GD, antithyroid drugs for less than 3 months. Construction of the TCR library relied on RNA isolated from PBMCs. This sample also appeared in a second study, on T cells in Graves' hyperthyroidism and ophthalmopathy.

The sample here was peripheral blood mononuclear cells (PBMCs), taken at new diagnosis, from a patient treated with antithyroid drugs. These receptors originate from a woman aged 25 to 45 with Graves disease.

This clonotype has ten or more counts. In DNA form, the CDR3 reads TGTGCCAGTAGAACAACACAGGGGTTATCAAATCAGCCCCAGCATTTT. The encoded protein is CASRTTQGLSNQPQHF. J is TRBJ1-5 and V is TRBV19; 7 nucleotides align to TRBD1. The CDR3 is made up of 16 amino acids. The germline CDR1 and CDR2 sequences are LNHDA and SQIVND (reference sequence). V shed 6 bases, J shed 4 bases, and the junction held 12 bases outside the gene matches.

This clonotype has just a few counts. The chain couples TRBV19 to TRBJ2-3; D tentatively reads TRBD1 or TRBD2 (5 bases each). This CDR3 has 12 residues. Germline-derived CDR1 and CDR2 are LNHDA and SQIVND (reference sequence). Trimming took off 6 bases at V and 7 bases at J, with 11 bases between the two ends. CDR3 bases: TGTGCCAGTAGCCGTGGGGGAAATACGCAGTATTTT. Protein: CASSRGGNTQYF.

This clonotype was recorded a few times. V and J are TRBV12-3 or TRBV12-4 and TRBJ1-2; 7 positions agree with TRBD1. The CDR3 length is 19 residues. The trim removed 5 bases at V and 5 bases at J, leaving 23 bases unmatched. The CDR3 reads CASSQIPTGTAGIKYGYTF. CDR3 DNA: TGTGCCAGCAGTCAAATCCCAACCGGGACAGCCGGAATTAAATATGGCTACACCTTC.

The rearrangement joins TRBV20-1 to TRBJ1-2; D is possibly TRBD1 (5 bases). Trimming removed 6 bases from V and 1 base from J, with 12 bases in between. The V gene's germline CDR1 is DFQATT and CDR2 SNEGSKA (reference sequence). The CDR3 spans 13 residues. The CDR3 nucleotides are TGCAGTGCCCGGCCGGGGGGTAACTATGGCTACACCTTC. Its translation is CSARPGGNYGYTF.

The table lists this clonotype with many counts. CDR3 bases: TGTGCCAGCAGTTTTACAGGGACCTGGGGCTATGGCTACACCTTC. It translates to CASSFTGTWGYGYTF. This chain joins TRBV27 and TRBJ1-2, with D maybe TRBD1 (6 bases). Germline values: CDR1 MNHEY, CDR2 SMNVEV (reference sequence). V shed 3 bases and J shed 4 bases, with 15 bases lying between them. CDR3 length: 15 amino acids.

The sample holds many counts of this clonotype. This chain joins TRBV7-9 and TRBJ2-3; TRBD2 matches 14 bases. Germline V gene sequence: CDR1 SEHNR, CDR2 FQNEAQ (reference sequence). The CDR3 loop spans 16 amino acids. V dropped 11 bases and J dropped 4; count of bases not matched to a gene: 11. The CDR3 DNA sequence: TGTGCCCTTGGACTAGCGGGAGGAGGAGTGGCAGATACGCAGTATTTT. Translating gives CALGLAGGGVADTQYF.

This chain joins TRBV12-3 or TRBV12-4 and TRBJ2-7; 9 bases map to TRBD1. CDR3 length: 13 residues. V shed 8 bases and J 5 bases; nucleotides not matched to a gene: 7. The CDR3 protein is CASGRDRAHEQYF. CDR3 nucleotide sequence: TGTGCCAGCGGCCGGGACAGGGCCCACGAGCAGTACTTC.

The sample holds one count of this clonotype. A much larger clonotype is one base distant, so this may be a read error. V gene TRBV7-9 combines with J gene TRBJ1-2, with unresolved D. Germline V lookup: CDR1 SEHNR, CDR2 FQNEAQ (reference sequence). The CDR3 has 14 amino acids. The CDR3 loop reads CASSLVPTSYGHTF. CDR3 sequence (DNA): TGTGCCAGCAGCTTGGTTCCTACTTCCTATGGCCACACCTTC.

The V call is TRBV28, the J call TRBJ2-2; the D is unclear. V lost 7 bases to trimming and J lost 2 bases, with 11 bases between them. CDR1 and CDR2 (germline): MDHEN, SYDVKM. This CDR3 is built from 14 residues. CDR3 in DNA: TGTGCCAGCAATAATGGCCTTAACACCGGGGAGCTGTTTTTT. This encodes CASNNGLNTGELFF.